These T cell receptor beta chains were read from a single sample in a study of blood T cell repertoires in COVID-19. TCRdb's table, derived via immunoSEQ multiplex PCR, lists solely in-frame clones and lacks some. The sample consists of a few hundred thousand clones, around nine tenths of them appearing once. The specimen was peripheral blood. All receptors come from an older woman with COVID-19, enrolled during active disease. CDR3s include the opening cysteine and the closing phenylalanine or tryptophan. The order of the fields is D gene, V gene, clone size, J gene, CDR3 protein, CDR3 DNA. The D gene is left open where the match is weak. Clone size appears in some rows only: once, few, many, or a class for an expanded clone.

d_call: .; v_call: TRBV29-1; clone_size: once; j_call: TRBJ2-1; cdr3_aa: CSVEEGGTEQFF; cdr3_nt: TGCAGCGTTGAAGAAGGAGGGACTGAGCAGTTCTTC
d_call: .; v_call: TRBV5-4; clone_size: .; j_call: TRBJ2-3; cdr3_aa: CASSFRSTDTQYF; cdr3_nt: TGTGCCAGCAGCTTCAGAAGCACAGATACGCAGTATTTT
d_call: TRBD2; v_call: TRBV3-1/TRBV3-2; clone_size: once; j_call: TRBJ2-5; cdr3_aa: CASSPPLAGGSETQYF; cdr3_nt: TGTGCCAGCAGCCCCCCTCTGGCGGGGGGGTCGGAGACCCAGTACTTC
d_call: TRBD2; v_call: TRBV10-2; clone_size: .; j_call: TRBJ2-7; cdr3_aa: CASRGLAGAVSGYEQYF; cdr3_nt: TGCGCCAGCAGGGGACTAGCGGGGGCCGTCTCTGGCTACGAGCAGTACTTC
d_call: .; v_call: TRBV7-9; clone_size: .; j_call: TRBJ1-2; cdr3_aa: CASSLVGGDGYTF; cdr3_nt: TGTGCCAGCAGCTTAGTCGGCGGGGATGGCTACACCTTC
d_call: .; v_call: TRBV7-9; clone_size: .; j_call: TRBJ2-1; cdr3_aa: CASSLDGGPLGQFF; cdr3_nt: TGTGCCAGCAGCTTAGACGGGGGGCCCCTGGGGCAGTTCTTC
d_call: .; v_call: TRBV14; clone_size: .; j_call: TRBJ1-6; cdr3_aa: CASQQGPYNSPLHF; cdr3_nt: TGTGCCAGCCAACAGGGACCCTATAATTCACCCCTCCACTTT
d_call: .; v_call: TRBV30; clone_size: .; j_call: TRBJ2-7; cdr3_aa: CAWSATGHEQYF; cdr3_nt: TGTGCCTGGAGTGCCACAGGGCACGAGCAGTACTTC
d_call: .; v_call: TRBV5-1; clone_size: .; j_call: TRBJ2-7; cdr3_aa: CASSQGSTYEQYF; cdr3_nt: TGCGCCAGCAGCCAAGGGAGTACCTACGAGCAGTACTTC
d_call: TRBD1; v_call: TRBV18; clone_size: .; j_call: TRBJ1-2; cdr3_aa: CASSPLGTGGAIYGYTF; cdr3_nt: TGTGCCAGCTCACCGCTCGGGACAGGGGGCGCGATCTATGGCTACACCTTC
d_call: .; v_call: TRBV10-3; clone_size: .; j_call: TRBJ2-2; cdr3_aa: CAISPQDGELFF; cdr3_nt: TGTGCCATCAGCCCCCAGGACGGGGAGCTGTTTTTT
d_call: TRBD2; v_call: TRBV24-1; clone_size: .; j_call: TRBJ2-1; cdr3_aa: CATSPTSGEYNEQFF; cdr3_nt: TGTGCCACTTCGCCTACTAGCGGGGAATACAATGAGCAGTTCTTC
d_call: TRBD2; v_call: TRBV6-6; clone_size: few; j_call: TRBJ2-1; cdr3_aa: CASSPRFSGGARNEQFF; cdr3_nt: TGTGCCAGCAGTCCCCGTTTTAGCGGGGGGGCCCGCAATGAGCAGTTCTTC
d_call: .; v_call: TRBV18; clone_size: .; j_call: TRBJ1-2; cdr3_aa: CATSGQSGYGYTF; cdr3_nt: TGTGCCACCTCGGGACAATCGGGATATGGCTACACCTTC
d_call: TRBD1; v_call: TRBV24-1; clone_size: .; j_call: TRBJ1-3; cdr3_aa: CATIKTGGGNTIYF; cdr3_nt: TGTGCCACCATTAAGACAGGGGGTGGAAACACCATATATTTT
d_call: .; v_call: TRBV2; clone_size: .; j_call: TRBJ1-6; cdr3_aa: CASSADKFYSPLHF; cdr3_nt: TGTGCCAGCAGCGCAGACAAATTCTATTCTCCCCTCCACTTT
d_call: .; v_call: TRBV9; clone_size: .; j_call: TRBJ2-7; cdr3_aa: CASSAKTGYEQYF; cdr3_nt: TGTGCCAGCAGCGCTAAGACAGGATACGAGCAGTACTTC
d_call: TRBD1; v_call: TRBV30; clone_size: many; j_call: TRBJ2-2; cdr3_aa: CAWNRGVGTGELFF; cdr3_nt: TGTGCCTGGAACAGGGGAGTGGGGACCGGGGAGCTGTTTTTT
d_call: TRBD1; v_call: TRBV9; clone_size: .; j_call: TRBJ2-3; cdr3_aa: CASSAVPGQRIDTQYF; cdr3_nt: TGTGCCAGCAGCGCAGTACCGGGACAGAGGATAGATACGCAGTATTTT
d_call: .; v_call: TRBV24-1; clone_size: .; j_call: TRBJ1-2; cdr3_aa: CATSGAGINYGYTF; cdr3_nt: TGTGCCACCAGTGGGGCAGGCATCAACTATGGCTACACCTTC
d_call: .; v_call: TRBV5-8; clone_size: few; j_call: TRBJ2-7; cdr3_aa: CASSLGRSYEQYF; cdr3_nt: TGTGCCAGCAGCTTGGGCAGGTCCTACGAGCAGTACTTC
d_call: .; v_call: TRBV12-3/TRBV12-4; clone_size: .; j_call: TRBJ1-1; cdr3_aa: CQGMNTEAFF; cdr3_nt: TGTCAGGGAATGAACACTGAAGCTTTCTTT
d_call: TRBD1; v_call: TRBV7-6; clone_size: .; j_call: TRBJ1-1; cdr3_aa: CASSFFGTGGNTEAFF; cdr3_nt: TGTGCCAGCAGCTTCTTCGGGACAGGGGGGAACACTGAAGCTTTCTTT
d_call: .; v_call: TRBV9; clone_size: .; j_call: TRBJ2-2; cdr3_aa: CASSVADVDRLTGELFF; cdr3_nt: TGTGCCAGCAGCGTAGCGGACGTGGACAGACTCACCGGGGAGCTGTTTTTT
d_call: TRBD1; v_call: TRBV11-3; clone_size: .; j_call: TRBJ2-2; cdr3_aa: CASSPRQGLAGELFF; cdr3_nt: TGTGCCAGCAGCCCACGACAGGGCCTGGCCGGGGAGCTGTTTTTT
d_call: .; v_call: TRBV2; clone_size: .; j_call: TRBJ1-1; cdr3_aa: CASSGRENTEAFF; cdr3_nt: TGTGCCAGCAGTGGCAGGGAGAACACTGAAGCTTTCTTT
d_call: .; v_call: TRBV12-3/TRBV12-4; clone_size: .; j_call: TRBJ1-1; cdr3_aa: CASSPRRNTEAFF; cdr3_nt: TGTGCCAGCAGTCCCCGTCGGAACACTGAAGCTTTCTTT
d_call: .; v_call: TRBV5-1; clone_size: .; j_call: TRBJ2-1; cdr3_aa: CASSFLDNYNEQFF; cdr3_nt: TGCGCCAGCAGCTTCCTGGACAACTACAATGAGCAGTTCTTC
d_call: .; v_call: TRBV4-2; clone_size: .; j_call: TRBJ1-5; cdr3_aa: CASSQAHRGRGNQPQHF; cdr3_nt: TGTGCCAGCAGCCAAGCTCACCGCGGCAGGGGCAATCAGCCCCAGCATTTT
d_call: .; v_call: TRBV2; clone_size: few; j_call: TRBJ1-5; cdr3_aa: CASSADKSNQPQHF; cdr3_nt: TGTGCCAGCAGTGCAGACAAGAGCAATCAGCCCCAGCATTTT
d_call: TRBD1; v_call: TRBV2; clone_size: few; j_call: TRBJ1-1; cdr3_aa: CASLLYRDRVGAFF; cdr3_nt: TGTGCCAGTCTGCTCTATCGGGACAGGGTCGGTGCTTTCTTT
d_call: .; v_call: TRBV7-9; clone_size: .; j_call: TRBJ2-7; cdr3_aa: CASSLDAGPTYEQYF; cdr3_nt: TGTGCCAGCAGCTTAGATGCGGGGCCCACCTACGAGCAGTACTTC
d_call: .; v_call: TRBV3-1/TRBV3-2; clone_size: few; j_call: TRBJ1-2; cdr3_aa: CASKWCVETGNYGYTF; cdr3_nt: TGTGCCAGCAAGTGGTGCGTGGAGACGGGAAACTATGGCTACACCTTC
d_call: .; v_call: TRBV27; clone_size: many; j_call: TRBJ1-1; cdr3_aa: CASSFRGRMNTEAFF; cdr3_nt: TGTGCCAGCAGTTTCAGGGGCAGGATGAACACTGAAGCTTTCTTT
d_call: .; v_call: TRBV7-2; clone_size: .; j_call: TRBJ2-7; cdr3_aa: CASSLFKGITYEQYF; cdr3_nt: TGTGCCAGCAGCTTATTTAAGGGGATCACCTACGAGCAGTACTTC
d_call: .; v_call: TRBV24-1; clone_size: .; j_call: TRBJ1-2; cdr3_aa: CATSRTDGYGYTF; cdr3_nt: TGTGCCACCAGCCGGACAGACGGCTATGGCTACACCTTC
d_call: TRBD1; v_call: TRBV6-2/TRBV6-3; clone_size: .; j_call: TRBJ1-4; cdr3_aa: CASSTGQLNEKLFF; cdr3_nt: TGTGCCAGCAGTACGGGACAGCTTAATGAAAAACTGTTTTTT
d_call: .; v_call: TRBV7-2; clone_size: .; j_call: TRBJ2-7; cdr3_aa: CASSPRQVGYSYEQYF; cdr3_nt: TGTGCCAGCAGCCCAAGACAGGTGGGGTACTCCTACGAGCAGTACTTC
d_call: TRBD1; v_call: TRBV27; clone_size: .; j_call: TRBJ2-7; cdr3_aa: CASSQGDRRLYYEQYF; cdr3_nt: TGTGCCAGCAGTCAAGGGGACAGGCGACTCTACTACGAGCAGTACTTC
d_call: .; v_call: TRBV15; clone_size: .; j_call: TRBJ2-7; cdr3_aa: CATSRDGPASYEQYF; cdr3_nt: TGTGCCACCAGCAGAGATGGGCCGGCCTCCTACGAGCAGTACTTC
d_call: .; v_call: TRBV18; clone_size: once; j_call: TRBJ1-5; cdr3_aa: CASSPSLEGNQPQHF; cdr3_nt: TGTGCCAGCTCACCAAGTTTGGAGGGGAATCAGCCCCAGCATTTT
d_call: .; v_call: TRBV6-2/TRBV6-3; clone_size: .; j_call: TRBJ2-7; cdr3_aa: CASSYTPRGAFPYEQYF; cdr3_nt: TGTGCCAGCAGTTACACCCCTCGGGGGGCCTTCCCCTACGAGCAGTACTTC